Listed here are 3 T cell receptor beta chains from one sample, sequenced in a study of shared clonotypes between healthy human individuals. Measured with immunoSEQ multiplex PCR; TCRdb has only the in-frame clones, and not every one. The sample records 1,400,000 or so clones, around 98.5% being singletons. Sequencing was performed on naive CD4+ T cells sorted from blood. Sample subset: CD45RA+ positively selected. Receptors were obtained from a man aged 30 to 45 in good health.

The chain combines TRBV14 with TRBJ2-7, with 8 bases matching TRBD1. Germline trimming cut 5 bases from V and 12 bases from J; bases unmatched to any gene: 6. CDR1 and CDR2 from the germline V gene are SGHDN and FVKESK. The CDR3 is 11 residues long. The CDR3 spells CASSGRTGWYF. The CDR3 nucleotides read TGTGCCAGCAGCGGGAGGACAGGGTGGTACTTC.

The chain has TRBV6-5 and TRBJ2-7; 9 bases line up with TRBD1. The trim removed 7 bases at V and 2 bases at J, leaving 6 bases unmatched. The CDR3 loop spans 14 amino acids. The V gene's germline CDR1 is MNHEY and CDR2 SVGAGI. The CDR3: CASMQDRGTYEQYF. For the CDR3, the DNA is TGTGCCAGCATGCAGGACAGGGGTACCTACGAGCAGTACTTC.

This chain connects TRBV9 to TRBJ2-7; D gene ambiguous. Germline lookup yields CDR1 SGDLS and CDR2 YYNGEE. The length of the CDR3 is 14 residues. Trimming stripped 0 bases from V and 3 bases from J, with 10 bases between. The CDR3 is CASSVAAENYEQYF. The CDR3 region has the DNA TGTGCCAGCAGCGTAGCGGCAGAAAACTACGAGCAGTACTTC.